These 27 T cell receptor beta chains came from one sample sequenced in a study of cytomegalovirus exposure and HLA in healthy donors. Vbeta (60) and Jbeta (13) primers were used in the PCR. Clones were read by immunoSEQ multiplex PCR, and TCRdb kept only the in-frame ones, dropping some. The sample comprises some 140,000 clones, approximately 62% of which are singletons, and more than 1.5% rests with the top ten. Material: PBMCs. Receptor source: a human donor in good health.

The chain joins TRBV5-1 to TRBJ2-4, with 11 bases matching TRBD1. From germline, CDR1 is SGHRS and CDR2 YFSETQ. The V segment lost 3 bases and the J segment 5 bases; nucleotides outside the gene matches: 4. CDR3 length equals 15 residues. CDR3: CASSWTGGTQNIQYF. CDR3 nucleotide sequence: TGCGCCAGCAGCTGGACAGGGGGCACCCAAAACATTCAGTACTTC.

This clone showed up just a few times. Here the CDR3 reads CSVERGGETQYF. The CDR3 nucleotides are TGCAGCGTTGAAAGGGGAGGGGAGACCCAGTACTTC. The rearrangement joins TRBV29-1 to TRBJ2-5; 7 bases fit TRBD2. Unmatched junction bases numbered 2, after V lost 2 bases and J lost 5 bases. The CDR3 length is 12 residues. Germline loops: CDR1 SQVTM, CDR2 ANQGSEA.

This clone was counted between two and nine times. The CDR3 region has the DNA TGTGCCAGCAGCTTAGGGGACAGGGAGTCGGAGACCCAGTACTTC. Translation gives CASSLGDRESETQYF. The gene calls are TRBV7-9 and TRBJ2-5, with 9 bases identical to TRBD1. The CDR3 runs 15 residues. CDR1 and CDR2 from the germline V gene are SEHNR and FQNEAQ (reference sequence). V shed 1 base, J shed 5 bases, and the junction held 5 bases outside the gene matches.

The V call is TRBV29-1, the J call TRBJ1-1, with 9 bases lining up with TRBD1. Germline trimming cut 5 bases from V and 3 bases from J; bases unmatched to any gene: 4. This CDR3 spans 13 amino acids. Germline CDR1 and CDR2: SQVTM and ANQGSEA. The DNA of the CDR3 is TGCAGCGTTCGGGACAGGGAGTACACTGAAGCTTTCTTT. Amino acid sequence: CSVRDREYTEAFF.

This clone came up a few times. The rearrangement joins TRBV28 to TRBJ2-3; 11 positions match TRBD2. The V and J ends lost 3 bases and 2 bases, in that order; junction bases with no gene match: 13. The CDR3 consists of 19 residues. CDR1 MDHEN and CDR2 SYDVKM come from the germline V gene. CDR3 sequence (DNA): TGTGCCAGCAGTTTCACAACTAGCGGGAGTGAGCCCAACACAGATACGCAGTATTTT. It specifies CASSFTTSGSEPNTDTQYF.

The J gene is TRBJ2-1, the V gene TRBV29-1, with D tentatively TRBD2 (7 bases). The CDR3 length is 16 residues. The germline V and J ends were trimmed by 4 bases and 0 bases, with 16 bases remaining between them. The germline gives CDR1 SQVTM, CDR2 ANQGSEA. In nucleotides, the CDR3 is TGCAGCGTTGGGAGGGGGGGCGGGAGCTCCTACAATGAGCAGTTCTTC. This encodes CSVGRGGGSSYNEQFF.

The CDR3 DNA is TGTGCCAGCAGCGTAGGGTTGGGGACTAGGGGCTACAATGAGCAGTTCTTC. This sequence encodes CASSVGLGTRGYNEQFF. The chain combines TRBV9 with TRBJ2-1; 8 nucleotides align to TRBD2. V lost 0 bases, J lost 3 bases, and 8 bases stayed unmatched. This CDR3 has 17 residues. The germline gives CDR1 SGDLS, CDR2 YYNGEE.

V is TRBV2 and J is TRBJ1-1; D remains ambiguous. CDR3 length: 12 residues. The germline V gene encodes CDR1 SNHLY and CDR2 FYNNEI. Trimming shortened V by 8 bases and J by 1 base, and 8 bases separated the two germline ends. The CDR3 sequence: CASDYWNTEAFF. As DNA, the CDR3 is TGTGCCAGCGACTACTGGAACACTGAAGCTTTCTTT.

This chain links TRBV28 with TRBJ2-5, with 8 bases lining up with TRBD1. Germline V gives CDR1 MDHEN, CDR2 SYDVKM. The CDR3 runs to 14 residues. With V trimmed by 6 bases and J by 5 bases, 8 bases remained unmatched. The CDR3 region is CASRPQGARETQYF. In DNA form, the CDR3 reads TGTGCCAGCAGACCTCAGGGGGCCCGGGAGACCCAGTACTTC.

This chain links TRBV19 with TRBJ1-2, with TRBD1 matching over 7 bases. This CDR3 comprises 14 residues. The germline V gene encodes CDR1 LNHDA and CDR2 SQIVND (reference sequence). J was trimmed by 4 bases and V by 7 bases; bases with no gene match: 9. CDR3 protein: CASNTDRRGYGYTF. In DNA, the CDR3 is TGTGCCAGTAATACGGACAGGCGGGGCTATGGCTACACCTTC. Together with reference TRBV19 and TRBJ1-2, the CDR3 gives the full variable domain: DGGITQSPKYLFRKEGQNVTLSCEQNLNHDAMYWYRQDPGQGLRLIYYSQIVNDFQKGDIAEGYSVSREKKESFPLTVTSAQKNPTAFYLCASNTDRRGYGYTFGSGTRLTVV.

The rearrangement uses TRBV5-4 and TRBJ2-5, with 8 bases matching TRBD1. J gave up 5 bases and V 4 bases, and 10 bases lay outside the gene matches. This CDR3 is 15 amino acids long. The germline gives CDR1 SGHNT, CDR2 YYREEE (reference sequence). This CDR3 reads CASSARQGLGETQYF. CDR3 sequence (DNA): TGTGCCAGCAGCGCCCGACAGGGGCTGGGGGAGACCCAGTACTTC.

This CDR3 is CSPLGTGAPRDEQFF. CDR3 nucleotide sequence: TGCAGCCCCCTAGGAACGGGAGCGCCTCGGGATGAGCAGTTCTTC. The V and J genes are TRBV29-1 and TRBJ2-1; a weak D match, TRBD2 (6 bases). V lost 8 bases to trimming and J lost 8 bases, with 25 bases between them. The CDR3 sequence is 15 residues long. Germline CDR1 reads SQVTM; CDR2 reads ANQGSEA.

This chain connects TRBV6-4 to TRBJ2-7; D is possibly TRBD2 (7 bases). The length of the CDR3 is 15 residues. Germline-derived CDR1 and CDR2 are MRHNA and SNTAGT. V was shortened by 6 bases and J by 1 base, with 16 bases between the two germline ends. CDR3 region: CASRRQGGVSYEQYF. As DNA, the CDR3 is TGTGCCAGCAGACGTCAAGGGGGGGTTTCCTACGAGCAGTACTTC.

This sequence joins TRBV5-1 and TRBJ2-1, with TRBD2 matching 7 bases. The germline CDR1 and CDR2 sequences are SGHRS and YFSETQ. The J segment lost 0 bases and the V segment lost 5 bases, leaving 8 bases of the junction unmatched. The CDR3 contains 16 residues. This chain's CDR3 is CASSSKAGYSYNEQFF. The CDR3 DNA reads TGCGCCAGCAGTTCGAAAGCGGGGTACTCCTACAATGAGCAGTTCTTC.

This clone has more than one count but fewer than ten. V is TRBV11-2 and J is TRBJ2-2; 8 bases fit TRBD1. The trim removed 1 base at V and 5 bases at J, leaving 6 bases unmatched. Germline assignment: CDR1 SGHAT and CDR2 FQNNGV. CDR3 length: 16 amino acids. CDR3 residues: CASSLVGQGGTGELFF. The DNA of the CDR3 is TGTGCCAGCAGCTTAGTAGGACAGGGCGGGACCGGGGAGCTGTTTTTT. Combining the CDR3 with reference TRBV11-2 and TRBJ2-2 gives the whole variable domain EAGVAQSPRYKIIEKRQSVAFWCNPISGHATLYWYQQILGQGPKLLIQFQNNGVVDDSQLPKDRFSAERLKGVDSTLKIQPAKLEDSAVYLCASSLVGQGGTGELFFGEGSRLTVL.

The chain joins TRBV10-2 to TRBJ2-7, with a tentative D call TRBD2 (6 bases). This CDR3 has 16 amino acids. Deletions cut 2 bases from V and 0 bases from J, with 14 bases between. The germline V gene encodes CDR1 WSHSY and CDR2 SAAADI. In DNA, the CDR3 is TGCGCCAGCAGTGAGATCGCTAGCGCAATCTCCTACGAGCAGTACTTC. This codes for CASSEIASAISYEQYF.

The chain combines TRBV4-2 with TRBJ2-7; 9 bases line up with TRBD2. This CDR3 has 17 residues. J gave up 0 bases and V 0 bases, and 6 bases lay outside the gene matches. CDR1 and CDR2 from the germline V gene are LGHNA and YNFKEQ. The CDR3 loop is CASSQDDKREASYEQYF. The CDR3, as DNA: TGTGCCAGCAGCCAAGATGACAAGCGGGAGGCCTCCTACGAGCAGTACTTC.

This clone was detected once. The chain carries TRBV10-3 and TRBJ2-1; D is perhaps TRBD1 (6 bases). The CDR3 extends over 15 amino acids. V shed 2 bases and J shed 6 bases, with 14 bases lying between them. CDR1 is ENHRY, CDR2 SYGVKD, per germline. CDR3 nucleotides: TGTGCCATCAGTGAGGTCCCAGGGGAGATCAATGAGCAGTTCTTC. This translates into CAISEVPGEINEQFF.

In its sample, this clone was seen a few times. The V and J genes are TRBV5-4 and TRBJ2-1, with a possible D match to TRBD1 (5 bases). Germline values: CDR1 SGHNT, CDR2 YYREEE (reference sequence). Trimming cost V 0 bases and J 4 bases, with 8 bases left between them. The CDR3 extends over 14 amino acids. The CDR3 DNA is TGTGCCAGCAGCTTGGTAGGGGTATACAATGAGCAGTTCTTC. Translating gives CASSLVGVYNEQFF.

V usage is TRBV28 and J usage is TRBJ2-5; 7 nucleotides agree with TRBD1. The assigned J gene may be wrong: the sequence end matches TRBJ2-7 better. The length of the CDR3 is 13 residues. Germline V lookup: CDR1 MDHEN, CDR2 SYDVKM. DNA for the CDR3: TGTGCCAGCAGTCCATACAGGGGCTACGAGCAGTACTTC. This gives the protein CASSPYRGYEQYF.

This chain links TRBV4-1 with TRBJ2-1; 9 bases map to TRBD1. J lost 5 bases, V lost 1 base, and 6 bases had no gene match. Per germline, CDR1 MGHRA and CDR2 YSYEKL. The CDR3 consists of 16 residues. The CDR3 loop is CASSQGDRVRDNEQFF. The CDR3 coding sequence is TGCGCCAGCAGCCAAGGGGACAGGGTGAGGGACAATGAGCAGTTCTTC.

The rearrangement joins TRBV23-1 to TRBJ1-2, with a tentative D call TRBD1 (6 bases). TRBV23-1 is given ORF status, its function remaining uncertain. The CDR3 extends over 16 amino acids. V lost 0 bases to trimming and J lost 2 bases, with 13 bases between them. The CDR3 here is CASSQSGGRRNYGYTF. The CDR3 DNA sequence: TGCGCCAGCAGTCAATCGGGGGGGCGCAGGAACTATGGCTACACCTTC.

For the CDR3, the DNA is TGTGCTAGTGGTCTTCTCTCTGGAAACACCATATATTTT. Residues: CASGLLSGNTIYF. This chain joins TRBV12-5 and TRBJ1-3; no firm D call. Germline V lookup: CDR1 LGHNT, CDR2 FRNRAP. The CDR3 totals 13 residues. V was trimmed by 5 bases and J by 0 bases, leaving 5 bases between them. The full variable domain, with the rest looked up from reference TRBV12-5 and TRBJ1-3, is DARVTQTPRHKVTEMGQEVTMRCQPILGHNTVFWYRQTMMQGLELLAYFRNRAPLDDSGMPKDRFSAEMPDATLATLKIQPSEPRDSAVYFCASGLLSGNTIYFGEGSWLTVV.

The gene calls are TRBV7-3 and TRBJ2-3; TRBD2 aligns across 10 bases. The CDR3 runs to 15 residues. Germline trimming cut 9 bases from V and 0 bases from J; bases unmatched to any gene: 6. Germline lookup yields CDR1 SGHTA and CDR2 FQGTGA. CDR3 coding DNA: TGTGCCAGTTCTAGCGGGAGCGGGAGCACAGATACGCAGTATTTT. It encodes CASSSGSGSTDTQYF.

This clone was seen only a few times. This chain joins TRBV2 and TRBJ2-1; 11 bases agree with TRBD2. V was pared by 3 bases and J by 6 bases, with 13 bases of the junction left unmatched. This CDR3 is built from 18 residues. The germline gives CDR1 SNHLY, CDR2 FYNNEI. The CDR3 loop is CASSEPFTSGSRGNEQFF. The CDR3 DNA follows: TGTGCCAGCAGTGAGCCATTCACTAGCGGGAGCAGAGGCAATGAGCAGTTCTTC.

There are a few counts of this clone. This CDR3 reads CASSAYQDGYTF. The CDR3 nucleotides are TGTGCCAGCAGCGCCTATCAGGATGGCTACACCTTC. This chain links TRBV7-8 with TRBJ1-2; no clear D. Germline lookup yields CDR1 SGHVS and CDR2 FQNEAQ. Between the trimmed V and J ends, which lost 5 bases and 6 bases, there was a span of 10 bases. The CDR3 extends over 12 amino acids.

There are a few counts of this clone. The V and J genes are TRBV18 and TRBJ2-5, with a tentative D call TRBD1 (5 bases). The CDR3 length is 15 residues. CDR1 and CDR2 from the germline V gene are KGHSH and LQKENI. Trimming pared 4 bases from V and 2 bases from J, leaving 14 bases between. The CDR3: CASSLPTVLQETQYF. The CDR3 DNA sequence: TGTGCCAGCTCACTACCGACAGTGTTGCAAGAGACCCAGTACTTC.